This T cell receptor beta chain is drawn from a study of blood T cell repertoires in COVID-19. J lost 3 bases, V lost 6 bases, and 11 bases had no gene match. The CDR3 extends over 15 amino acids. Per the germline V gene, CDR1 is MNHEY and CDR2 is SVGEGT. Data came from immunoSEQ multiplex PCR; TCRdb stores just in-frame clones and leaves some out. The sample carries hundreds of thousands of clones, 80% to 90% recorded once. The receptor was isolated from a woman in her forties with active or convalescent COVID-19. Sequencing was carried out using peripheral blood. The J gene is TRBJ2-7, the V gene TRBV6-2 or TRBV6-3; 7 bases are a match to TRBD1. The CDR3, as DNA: TGTGCCAGCAGGTACCGGACAGGTGGGGACTACGAGCAGTACTTC. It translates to CASRYRTGGDYEQYF.